The entry that follows covers one T cell receptor (beta chain) sequence. The antigen is unknown. The sample is drawn from a study of tumor-infiltrating lymphocytes in primary liver carcinoma. Study overall: There were roughly 3.5 to 7.13 million productive TCRbeta reads per sample, a yield similar across tissue types.

Findings and limits, study-wide: Presence in all five tumor regions was observed for only about 7-24% of top clones.

Per the germline V gene, CDR1 is SGHDT and CDR2 is YYEEEE. The CDR3 loop spans 16 amino acids. V shed 4 bases and J shed 7 bases, with 21 bases lying between them. Both RNA and DNA were isolated together from approximately 20-30 mg of bulk tissue that had not been sorted. For each tumor, five separate regions were sampled. Histology found more than 85% viable tumor cells per sample. TCR beta cDNA was prepared out of roughly 490 ng total RNA by means of a constant-region primer. Three nested multiplex PCR rounds, a slightly modified ARM-PCR, produced the libraries for TCR beta. Running around 9 cycles apiece, the first two PCR rounds relied on TRBV1-TRBV30 forward primers together with a C-beta reverse primer. TCRdb processed the multiplex PCR reads anew with MiXCR; each CDR3 protein has one entry. This table has approximately 190,000 distinct CDR3 sequences, around four fifths appearing once.

V usage is TRBV5-6 and J usage is TRBJ2-1; the D call may be TRBD1 or TRBD2 (5 bases each). The receptor was isolated from a man aged 35-49 years with primary liver carcinoma and hepatitis B virus infection. Sequenced sample: tumor tissue from primary liver carcinoma. CDR3: CASSPRDGLLWNEQFF. Written as DNA, the CDR3 is TGTGCCAGCAGCCCTAGGGACGGCCTCTTGTGGAATGAGCAGTTCTTC.